The 22 T cell receptor beta chains below all came from one sample that was sequenced in a study of blood T cell repertoires in COVID-19. Sequencing was performed with immunoSEQ multiplex PCR; in TCRdb, only in-frame clones are kept and a portion is missing. The sample includes about 220,000 clones, approximately 80% of them seen just once. What was sequenced was peripheral blood. These receptors all come from a man under 40 with active or convalescent COVID-19.

The chain employs TRBV5-5 and TRBJ2-1; 10 bases fit TRBD2. J gave up 4 bases and V 5 bases, and 6 bases lay outside the gene matches. Germline-derived CDR1 and CDR2 are SGHKS and YYEKEE (reference sequence). The CDR3 is 15 residues long. CDR3 DNA sequence: TGTGCCAGCAGTCGGACTAGCGGAGATTACAATGAGCAGTTCTTC. Protein: CASSRTSGDYNEQFF.

To note about this clone: A junction end diverges from the germline sequence, so it may reflect a read error. The gene calls are TRBV2 and TRBJ2-2; perhaps TRBD2 as D (5 bases). Germline values: CDR1 SNHLY, CDR2 FYNNEI. The CDR3 has 15 residues. The CDR3 DNA sequence: TGTGCCAGCAGTTTAGCGATTACGAACGCCGGGGAGCTGTTTTTT. Translation: CASSLAITNAGELFF.

This chain connects TRBV28 to TRBJ2-5; TRBD1 agrees at 8 bases. The length of the CDR3 is 13 residues. The V segment lost 6 bases and the J segment 3 bases; nucleotides outside the gene matches: 3. Germline CDR1 is MDHEN and CDR2 is SYDVKM. The CDR3 bases are TGTGCCAGCAGGCCACAGGGGGAAGAGACCCAGTACTTC. It translates to CASRPQGEETQYF.

The genes are TRBV19 and TRBJ2-7; perhaps TRBD2 as D (5 bases). The CDR3 is made up of 12 amino acids. Deletions cut 5 bases from V and 7 bases from J, with 12 bases between. Germline CDR1 reads LNHDA; CDR2 reads SQIVND (reference sequence). CDR3 sequence: CASSPRTGEQYF. Here the CDR3 DNA reads TGTGCCAGTAGTCCCCGGACGGGGGAGCAGTACTTC.

The V and J genes are TRBV13 and TRBJ2-5, with 9 positions matching TRBD2. The V and J ends lost 7 bases and 5 bases, in that order; junction bases with no gene match: 11. This CDR3 is 15 amino acids long. Germline assignment: CDR1 PRHDT and CDR2 FYEKMQ (reference sequence). The CDR3 loop reads CASKRRGGLGETQYF. DNA of the CDR3: TGTGCCAGCAAACGGCGGGGGGGCCTTGGGGAGACCCAGTACTTC.

The V gene is TRBV7-9, the J gene TRBJ2-5; TRBD2 matches at 14 bases. Germline V lookup: CDR1 SEHNR, CDR2 FQNEAQ (reference sequence). The CDR3 is 17 residues long. Trimming at V came to 5 bases and at J to 3 bases, leaving 8 bases not matched to a gene. The CDR3 loop reads CASSPALGLAGEETQYF. The CDR3 DNA follows: TGTGCCAGCAGCCCAGCTCTGGGACTAGCGGGAGAAGAGACCCAGTACTTC.

CDR3 sequence: CASSATGAYEQYF. CDR3 nucleotides: TGTGCCAGCAGCGCTACAGGAGCCTACGAGCAGTACTTC. The chain has TRBV9 and TRBJ2-7, with D possibly TRBD1 on 5 matching bases. Germline CDR1 and CDR2: SGDLS and YYNGEE. The germline V and J ends were trimmed by 3 bases and 2 bases, with 9 bases remaining between them. The CDR3 runs 13 residues.

This clone has just a few counts. The chain joins TRBV28 to TRBJ2-7; 7 positions agree with TRBD2. Trimming removed 9 bases from V and 0 bases from J; junction bases left unmatched: 11. Germline V gene sequence: CDR1 MDHEN, CDR2 SYDVKM. This CDR3 has 15 residues. In DNA form, the CDR3 reads TGTGCCAGTTCCTTAAGCGGGGTAAGCTCCTACGAGCAGTACTTC. Translation: CASSLSGVSSYEQYF.

This clone was seen a handful of times. The rearrangement links TRBV4-3 to TRBJ2-3, with 7 nucleotides matching TRBD1. Looked up from germline, CDR1 is LGHNA and CDR2 is YSLEER. V trimming: 0 bases; J trimming: 6 bases; junction bases outside the gene matches: 6. CDR3 length: 15 amino acids. As DNA, the CDR3 is TGCGCCAGCAGCCAAGATCGCCAGGGGGTGGATACGCAGTATTTT. Encoded protein: CASSQDRQGVDTQYF.

The J gene is TRBJ2-1, the V gene TRBV3-1 (or the pseudogene TRBV3-2), with D uncertain. The V end lost 0 bases, the J end lost 7 bases, and 13 bases lay between the germline ends. Germline CDR1 and CDR2: LGHDT and YNNKEL (reference sequence). The CDR3 contains 15 residues. The CDR3 coding sequence is TGTGCCAGCAGCCAAGAGTCCGTCTCCTTTAATGAGCAGTTCTTC. Protein: CASSQESVSFNEQFF.

The genes are TRBV28 and TRBJ1-2; TRBD1 aligns across 7 bases. Germline lookup yields CDR1 MDHEN and CDR2 SYDVKM. This CDR3 is built from 13 residues. J lost 5 bases, V lost 3 bases, and 3 bases had no gene match. DNA for the CDR3: TGTGCCAGCAGTTTGGACAGGACGTATGGCTACACCTTC. Amino acids: CASSLDRTYGYTF.

The chain combines TRBV4-2 with TRBJ2-5; 11 nucleotides agree with TRBD2. The V and J ends lost 8 bases and 0 bases, in that order; junction bases with no gene match: 5. Germline CDR1 is LGHNA and CDR2 is YNFKEQ. This CDR3 has 15 residues. Written as DNA, the CDR3 is TGTGCCAGCGCCCTAGCGGGAGGCTACCAAGAGACCCAGTACTTC. Translating it yields CASALAGGYQETQYF.

V usage is TRBV5-1 and J usage is TRBJ2-3, with 9 bases lining up with TRBD1. With 0 bases clipped from V and 4 bases from J, the junction kept 18 bases outside the gene matches. Looked up from germline, CDR1 is SGHRS and CDR2 is YFSETQ. This CDR3 comprises 20 residues. This chain's CDR3 is CASSLAPGRDRVLLPDTQYF. The CDR3 DNA is TGCGCCAGCAGCTTGGCCCCCGGTAGGGACAGGGTCCTTTTACCAGATACGCAGTATTTT.

The chain links TRBV5-4 to TRBJ1-6, with 10 bases lining up with TRBD1. CDR3 length: 15 amino acids. Germline CDR1 and CDR2: SGHNT and YYREEE (reference sequence). V was clipped by 3 bases and J by 8 bases; unmatched bases: 5. CDR3 in DNA: TGTGCCAGCAGCTCGGACAGGGGGATTTATTCACCCCTCCACTTT. Translation: CASSSDRGIYSPLHF. The whole variable domain, remainder taken from reference TRBV5-4 and TRBJ1-6, is ETGVTQSPTHLIKTRGQQVTLRCSSQSGHNTVSWYQQALGQGPQFIFQYYREEENGRGNFPPRFSGLQFPNYSSELNVNALELDDSALYLCASSSDRGIYSPLHFGNGTRLTVT.

The chain uses TRBV6-1 and TRBJ1-3, with D possibly being TRBD1 (5 bases). CDR1 and CDR2 from the germline V gene are MNHNS and SASEGT. This CDR3 has 15 residues. Trimming stripped 3 bases from V and 0 bases from J, with 9 bases between. CDR3 residues: CASSETASSGNTIYF. CDR3 coding DNA: TGTGCCAGCAGTGAGACAGCAAGCTCTGGAAACACCATATATTTT.

The chain joins TRBV7-2 to TRBJ1-1, with D possibly being TRBD1 (5 bases). Per the germline V gene, CDR1 is SGHTA and CDR2 is FQGNSA. Trimming left V 5 bases short and J 11 bases short, with 18 bases between. The CDR3 runs 13 residues. The CDR3 spells CASSVGPTQAAFF. DNA of the CDR3: TGTGCCAGCAGCGTGGGGCCCACCCAGGCGGCTTTCTTT.

This chain joins TRBV30 and TRBJ2-1; 7 bases are a match to TRBD2. The CDR3 contains 14 residues. Looked up from germline, CDR1 is GTSNPN and CDR2 is SVGIG (reference sequence). V shed 0 bases, J shed 9 bases, and the junction held 8 bases outside the gene matches. DNA of the CDR3: TGTGCCTGGAGTGTAATTTTAGCGGGCAGTGAGCAGTTCTTC. Its protein is CAWSVILAGSEQFF.

The V call is TRBV4-3, the J call TRBJ2-2; TRBD2 matches at 10 bases. The CDR3 runs 16 residues. Germline CDR1 reads LGHNA; CDR2 reads YSLEER. V was pared by 0 bases and J by 7 bases, with 5 bases of the junction left unmatched. Here the CDR3 reads CASSQDSSGRHGELFF. CDR3 bases: TGCGCCAGCAGCCAAGATTCTAGCGGGAGACACGGGGAGCTGTTTTTT.

Concerning this clone itself: In the same sample, other DNA sequences code for this CDR3. CDR3 nucleotide sequence: TGCGCCAGCAGTCCCCTGGCTAGCGCCTCCTACAATGAGCAGTTCTTC. Protein sequence: CASSPLASASYNEQFF. This chain uses TRBV4-1 with TRBJ2-1; D is possibly TRBD2 (6 bases). The V and J ends lost 6 bases and 0 bases respectively, with 15 bases between them. This CDR3 comprises 16 residues. Per the germline V gene, CDR1 is MGHRA and CDR2 is YSYEKL.

The chain carries TRBV4-1 and TRBJ2-1; 9 nucleotides align to TRBD2. Germline trimming cut 3 bases from V and 9 bases from J; bases unmatched to any gene: 15. Germline V gene data show CDR1 as MGHRA and CDR2 as YSYEKL. The CDR3 has 17 amino acids. The DNA for the CDR3 is TGCGCCAGCAGCCATAATCTAGGTAGCGGGAGCCTGCGTGAGCAGTTCTTC. This gives the protein CASSHNLGSGSLREQFF.

This clone was counted a single time. The chain links TRBV6-4 to TRBJ2-7, with D uncertain. V lost 6 bases and J 3 bases, leaving 12 bases between the germline ends. CDR1 is MRHNA, CDR2 SNTAGT, per germline. The CDR3 consists of 13 residues. CDR3 nucleotides: TGTGCCAGCAGCGGCACGGGTTTCTACGAGCAGTACTTC. Translation gives CASSGTGFYEQYF.

V is TRBV18 and J is TRBJ2-7, with 12 bases matching TRBD2. Germline trimming cut 5 bases from V and 5 bases from J; bases unmatched to any gene: 7. The CDR3 is 15 amino acids. Germline V gene lookup returns CDR1 KGHSH and CDR2 LQKENI. The CDR3 bases are TGTGCCAGCTCAACCACTAGCGGGGGGATGGACGAGCAGTACTTC. Its translation is CASSTTSGGMDEQYF.